This T cell receptor beta chain was captured by sequencing in a study of blood T cell repertoires in COVID-19 (dated by TCRdb to 2019 to 2021). Describing the broader study: Samples from collaborators originated in the United States, Italy and Spain and spanned both the acute and convalescent phases of COVID-19. The prospective study material was composed of cDNA or gDNA derived from T cells, B-cell-depleted T cells, or PBMCs. Where available, HLA class I and class II types were taken from metadata supplied by the sample provider and were not determined by assay-based typing. Samples were obtained from the ongoing ImmuneRACE study (first 160 participants) and from 1,254 subjects provided by 6 global collaborators. The repertoires were made available in a free public database intended to serve as a resource for research on the immune response to SARS-CoV-2. A de-identified subject ID, COVID-19 status, age in years and sex were almost always included in the sample metadata. Deeply sampled blood TCRbeta repertoires from subjects exposed to, actively infected with, or recovered from COVID-19 were included in the dataset.

Study-wide conclusions, independent of this receptor: The amount of clinical and demographic metadata varied by source and participant and was provided uncurated.

Each collaborating institution followed its own protocols to collect whole blood in K2EDTA tubes. For TCRbeta analysis, collaborators shipped samples as frozen whole blood, isolated PBMCs, or DNA extracted from either of those sample types. Sequences SGHRS (CDR1) and YFSETQ (CDR2) are obtained from the germline V gene. From the cysteine through the phenylalanine, the CDR3 covers 14 amino acids. The entry retains the CDR3 DNA only, 42 bases that are in frame from base 1. V is clipped by 6 bases and J by 6 bases, and the sequence between their germline boundaries is 18 bases long. TCRbeta CDR3 regions were amplified from genomic DNA by means of the immunoSEQ Assay, a bias-controlled multiplex PCR. The study's processing was this. The number of nucleated cells in each sample was estimated from the amplification of reference gene primers within the assay. To quantify the absolute abundance of each unique TCRbeta CDR3 rearrangement, sequence reads were collapsed and filtered. Productive Simpson clonality was computed per sample as the square root of Simpson's diversity index over productive rearrangements. This immuneACCESS table, as held by TCRdb, lists in-frame sequences with V and J called but not all clones. Of the missing ones, under half trace to an unresolved V gene in checked studies; the others have no known cause. V and J calls and clone size come straight from that table; D and trimming were deduced from the DNA. The sample has around 700,000 clones on record, just under 90% of them singletons. The ten largest clones take up roughly 0.25% of the sample.

In regard to this clone: It lacks a known antigen. No much larger clone is present one base from it, and per-base qualities are unavailable.

The sequence was collected from a young woman with acute or convalescent COVID-19. The chain was built from TRBV5-1 and TRBJ1-1; no D gene can be assigned with confidence. The specimen was peripheral blood. This receptor carries the CDR3 CASNPGTGSAEAFF. The DNA sequence is as follows: TGCGCCAGCAACCCCGGTACGGGTTCCGCTGAAGCTTTCTTT.